These 17 T cell receptor beta chains were sequenced from one sample in a study of blood T cell repertoires in COVID-19 (dated by TCRdb to the early 2020s). The library came from the immunoSEQ multiplex PCR assay. Imported from immuneACCESS, the table was reduced by TCRdb to in-frame sequences with V and J called. These copies leave out some clones; in studies compared against another copy, an unresolved V gene accounts for under half, and the cause of the remainder is not known. The table for this sample lists 200,000 to 250,000 clones; about 88% of them were counted only once. Clones ranked in the top ten supply around 9.6% of the sample. Sequencing input: peripheral blood. The receptors come from a woman aged 50 to 60 with COVID-19, enrolled during active disease.

In its sample, this clone was seen once. J is TRBJ1-6 and V is TRBV7-2; 7 bases map to TRBD1. The CDR3 spans 16 residues. CDR1 SGHTA and CDR2 FQGNSA come from the germline V gene. Germline trimming cut 2 bases from V and 0 bases from J; bases unmatched to any gene: 1. The CDR3 reads CASSLRGRSYNSPLHF. The CDR3 DNA follows: TGTGCCAGCAGCTTAAGGGGGCGCTCCTATAATTCACCCCTCCACTTT.

This rearrangement joins TRBV6-4 to TRBJ2-6; 10 bases align to TRBD1. CDR1 and CDR2 from the germline V gene are MRHNA and SNTAGT. V was pared by 3 bases and J by 0 bases, with 5 bases of the junction left unmatched. The CDR3 is 18 residues long. CDR3 protein: CASSERGTGASGANVLTF. For the CDR3, the DNA is TGTGCCAGCAGTGAACGGGGGACAGGGGCCTCTGGGGCCAACGTCCTGACTTTC.

This clone was seen just once. The chain uses TRBV5-4 and TRBJ1-2; no clear D gene. Trimming removed 1 base at V and 2 bases at J, with 9 bases between. The CDR3 loop spans 14 amino acids. Germline V lookup: CDR1 SGHNT, CDR2 YYREEE (reference sequence). In DNA, the CDR3 is TGTGCCAGCAGCTTGATCGATGAGAACTATGGCTACACCTTC. Its translation is CASSLIDENYGYTF.

This chain links TRBV9 with TRBJ2-2, with D perhaps matching TRBD2 (5 bases). The CDR3 totals 17 residues. V was clipped by 0 bases and J by 2 bases, with 14 bases between them. Per germline, CDR1 SGDLS and CDR2 YYNGEE. CDR3 sequence reads: CASSVASASSNTGELFF. CDR3 bases: TGTGCCAGCAGCGTAGCTTCGGCTAGCTCTAACACCGGGGAGCTGTTTTTT.

Only one count was recorded for this clone. The V and J genes are TRBV30 and TRBJ1-6; TRBD1 matches 11 bases. Germline CDR1 is GTSNPN and CDR2 is SVGIG (reference sequence). The CDR3 totals 14 residues. V lost 2 bases, J lost 12 bases, and 6 bases stayed unmatched. The CDR3 region is CAWSPGQGARPLHF. In DNA form, the CDR3 reads TGTGCCTGGAGTCCCGGACAGGGGGCGCGACCCCTCCACTTT.

The chain carries TRBV6-2 or TRBV6-3 and TRBJ2-2, with D perhaps TRBD2 (5 bases). This CDR3 has 16 amino acids. Per the germline V gene, CDR1 is MNHEY and CDR2 is SVGEGT. Trimming shortened V by 0 bases and J by 6 bases, and 14 bases separated the two germline ends. The CDR3 here is CASSYSTGNGSGELFF. Here the CDR3 DNA reads TGTGCCAGCAGTTACTCGACGGGGAATGGGTCCGGGGAGCTGTTTTTT.

This sequence joins TRBV30 and TRBJ1-3, with TRBD1 as a possible D gene (5 bases). This CDR3 comprises 16 residues. Per germline, CDR1 GTSNPN and CDR2 SVGIG (reference sequence). V lost 0 bases and J 1 base, leaving 13 bases between the germline ends. CDR3 nucleotides: TGTGCCTGGAGTGTACTGGGGGGAAGGTCTGGAAACACCATATATTTT. Protein sequence: CAWSVLGGRSGNTIYF.

This clone was seen a handful of times. The chain combines TRBV7-2 with TRBJ1-1; no clear D gene. V gave up 3 bases and J gave up 6 bases, with 14 bases separating them. The CDR3 totals 14 residues. Germline V gives CDR1 SGHTA, CDR2 FQGNSA. The CDR3 region is CASSLSGFLPEAFF. CDR3 nucleotide sequence: TGTGCCAGCAGCTTGTCGGGATTTCTTCCTGAAGCTTTCTTT.

This clone occurred a few times. The chain links TRBV2 to TRBJ1-2; D is possibly TRBD1 (5 bases). There are 13 residues in the CDR3. V lost 3 bases, J lost 7 bases, and 12 bases lay in between. Germline assignment: CDR1 SNHLY and CDR2 FYNNEI. CDR3 nucleotide sequence: TGTGCCAGCAGTGACCCAGGGATTACTGGCTACACCTTC. It is translated as CASSDPGITGYTF.

The chain carries TRBV7-3 and TRBJ2-5; D may be TRBD1 (6 bases). The CDR3 loop spans 20 amino acids. In germline, CDR1 is SGHTA, CDR2 FQGTGA. V gave up 2 bases and J gave up 0 bases, with 25 bases separating them. This CDR3 reads CASSLGPSGHATPNQETQYF. CDR3 coding DNA: TGTGCCAGCAGCTTAGGCCCCTCGGGACACGCAACCCCGAACCAAGAGACCCAGTACTTC.

The chain has TRBV5-4 and TRBJ1-2; D unclear. Looked up from germline, CDR1 is SGHNT and CDR2 is YYREEE (reference sequence). Trimming took 7 bases from V and 4 from J, leaving 14 bases between them. This CDR3 is 13 amino acids long. The CDR3 is CASGTSPSYGYTF. DNA for the CDR3: TGTGCCAGCGGTACATCCCCGTCCTATGGCTACACCTTC.

The CDR3 DNA sequence: TGTGCCAGCAGTGAAAACAGGGGGCCCAATGAGCAGTTCTTC. Protein sequence: CASSENRGPNEQFF. The chain employs TRBV6-1 and TRBJ2-1, with 9 bases identical to TRBD1. Germline V CDR1 and CDR2: MNHNS, SASEGT. The V gene end was trimmed by 2 bases and the J gene end by 6 bases; junction bases not matched to a gene: 2. The CDR3 length is 14 residues.

This sequence joins TRBV7-3 and TRBJ2-1, with TRBD2 identical over 8 bases. The V segment lost 5 bases and the J segment 0 bases; nucleotides outside the gene matches: 3. This CDR3 has 15 amino acids. Germline V gene sequence: CDR1 SGHTA, CDR2 FQGTGA. The CDR3 region has the DNA TGTGCCAGCAGCCCAGGACTAGCCTCCTACAATGAGCAGTTCTTC. This codes for CASSPGLASYNEQFF. Drawing the rest from reference TRBV7-3 and TRBJ2-1, the complete variable domain is GAGVSQTPSNKVTEKGKYVELRCDPISGHTALYWYRQSLGQGPEFLIYFQGTGAADDSGLPNDRFFAVRPEGSVSTLKIQRTERGDSAVYLCASSPGLASYNEQFFGPGTRLTVL.

The CDR3 DNA follows: TGTGCCAGCAGCGGCCGGACCCCCAGGGGCAATGAGCAGTTCTTC. Protein: CASSGRTPRGNEQFF. The gene calls are TRBV9 and TRBJ2-1; a possible D gene is TRBD1 (6 bases). Germline V gene lookup returns CDR1 SGDLS and CDR2 YYNGEE. The V gene lost 3 bases and the J gene lost 6 bases, with 16 bases spanning the gap. This CDR3 is built from 15 residues.

The V and J genes are TRBV10-3 and TRBJ2-3; maybe TRBD2 (7 bases). Germline lookup yields CDR1 ENHRY and CDR2 SYGVKD. The CDR3 spans 16 residues. The V end lost 4 bases, the J end lost 9 bases, and 23 bases lay between the germline ends. For the CDR3, the DNA is TGTGCCATCAGTGGCGGGCGGGGGCAAGGCGTCTGGACGCAGTATTTT. Its translation is CAISGGRGQGVWTQYF.

J is TRBJ1-1 and V is TRBV2, with D unclear. Trimming took off 4 bases at V and 1 base at J, with 13 bases between the two ends. The CDR3 spans 15 residues. Germline CDR1 and CDR2: SNHLY and FYNNEI. CDR3 loop: CASSGSATSNTEAFF. For the CDR3, the DNA is TGTGCCAGCAGTGGAAGCGCGACTTCGAACACTGAAGCTTTCTTT.

The chain carries TRBV27 and TRBJ1-5, with no clear D. This CDR3 comprises 13 residues. Germline V gives CDR1 MNHEY, CDR2 SMNVEV (reference sequence). The ends were cut back, 4 bases at V and 9 bases at J, with 13 bases in the middle. The CDR3: CASSSGYLAPQHF. The CDR3 nucleotides are TGTGCCAGCAGTTCCGGGTATCTGGCGCCCCAGCATTTT.